The clone carrying this TCR beta chain was recorded only once. TCRdb keeps only in-frame clones here, not all; method: immunoSEQ multiplex PCR. The sample yields around 320,000 clones, roughly 88% seen once. This sample is drawn from a study of blood T cell repertoires in COVID-19. V dropped 4 bases and J dropped 0; count of bases not matched to a gene: 7. Germline CDR1 reads MNHEY; CDR2 reads SVGEGT. The CDR3 consists of 17 residues. The clonotype originates from a woman aged 25 to 39 who had recovered from COVID-19. The specimen sequenced was peripheral blood. The chain employs TRBV6-2 or TRBV6-3 and TRBJ2-2; 8 bases agree with TRBD1. This CDR3 reads CASSSRDRSTNTGELFF. In DNA form, the CDR3 reads TGTGCCAGCAGTTCCCGGGACAGGTCCACGAACACCGGGGAGCTGTTTTTT.